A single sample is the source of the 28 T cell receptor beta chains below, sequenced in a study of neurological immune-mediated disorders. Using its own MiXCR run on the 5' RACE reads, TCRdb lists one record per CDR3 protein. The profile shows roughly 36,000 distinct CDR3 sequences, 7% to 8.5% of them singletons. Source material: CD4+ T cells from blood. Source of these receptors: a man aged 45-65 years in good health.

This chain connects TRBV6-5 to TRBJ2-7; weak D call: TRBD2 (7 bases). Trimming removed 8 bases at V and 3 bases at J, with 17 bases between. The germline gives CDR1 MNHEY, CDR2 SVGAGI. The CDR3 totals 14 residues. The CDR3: CASQKSGGRYEQYF. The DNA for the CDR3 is TGTGCCAGCCAGAAGTCCGGGGGGCGCTACGAGCAGTACTTC.

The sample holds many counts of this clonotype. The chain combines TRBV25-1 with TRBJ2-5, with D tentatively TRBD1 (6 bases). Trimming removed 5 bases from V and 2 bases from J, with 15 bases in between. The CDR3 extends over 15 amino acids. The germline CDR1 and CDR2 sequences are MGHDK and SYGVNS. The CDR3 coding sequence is TGTGCCAGCAGTCCTCGTGGGGGCGGACAAGAGACCCAGTACTTC. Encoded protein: CASSPRGGGQETQYF.

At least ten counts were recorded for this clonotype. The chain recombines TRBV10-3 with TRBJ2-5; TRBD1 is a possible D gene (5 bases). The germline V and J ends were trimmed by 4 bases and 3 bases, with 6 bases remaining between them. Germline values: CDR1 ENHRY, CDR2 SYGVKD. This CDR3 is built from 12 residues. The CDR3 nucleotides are TGTGCCATCAGTGGGGGCGAAGAGACCCAGTACTTC. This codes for CAISGGEETQYF.

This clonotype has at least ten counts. In nucleotides, the CDR3 is TGTGCCAGCAGACTGGGAGATACGCAGTATTTT. Its protein product is CASRLGDTQYF. The rearrangement links TRBV7-6 to TRBJ2-3; no clear D. Germline CDR1 and CDR2: SGHVS and FNYEAQ. The CDR3 spans 11 residues. V dropped 6 bases and J dropped 5 bases, with 6 bases sitting between them. Full variable domain (outside the CDR3, taken from reference TRBV7-6 and TRBJ2-3): GAGVSQSPRYKVTKRGQDVALRCDPISGHVSLYWYRQALGQGPEFLTYFNYEAQQDKSGLPNDRFSAERPEGSISTLTIQRTEQRDSAMYRCASRLGDTQYFGPGTRLTVL.

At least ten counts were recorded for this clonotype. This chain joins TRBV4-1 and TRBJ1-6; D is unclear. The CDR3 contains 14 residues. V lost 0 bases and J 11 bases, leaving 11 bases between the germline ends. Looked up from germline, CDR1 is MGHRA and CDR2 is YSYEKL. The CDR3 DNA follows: TGCGCCAGCAGCCAAGATTGGGGTGATGCACCCCTCCACTTT. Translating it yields CASSQDWGDAPLHF.

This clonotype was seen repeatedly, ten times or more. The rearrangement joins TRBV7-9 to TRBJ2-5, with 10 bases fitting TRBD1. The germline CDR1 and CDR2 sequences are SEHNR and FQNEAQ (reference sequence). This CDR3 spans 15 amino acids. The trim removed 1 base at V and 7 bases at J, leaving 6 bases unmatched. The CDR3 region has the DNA TGTGCCAGCAGCTTAGGGGACAGGGGCCGGGGGACCCAGTACTTC. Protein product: CASSLGDRGRGTQYF.

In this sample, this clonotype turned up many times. The CDR3 protein is CASSVSSGRADTQYF. CDR3 nucleotide sequence: TGTGCCAGCAGCGTATCTAGCGGGAGAGCAGATACGCAGTATTTT. The J gene is TRBJ2-3, the V gene TRBV9; 10 nucleotides align to TRBD2. The CDR3 spans 15 residues. V lost 1 base and J lost 4; bases outside the gene matches: 3. Germline V CDR1 and CDR2: SGDLS, YYNGEE.

As DNA, the CDR3 is TGTGCCAGCAGCCCGGGACAGGGTGAAGTGCAGTACTTC. It translates to CASSPGQGEVQYF. The chain is built from TRBV5-6 and TRBJ2-7; 9 bases line up with TRBD1. The CDR3 covers 13 residues. Per germline, CDR1 SGHDT and CDR2 YYEEEE. Unmatched junction bases numbered 8, after V lost 4 bases and J lost 9 bases.

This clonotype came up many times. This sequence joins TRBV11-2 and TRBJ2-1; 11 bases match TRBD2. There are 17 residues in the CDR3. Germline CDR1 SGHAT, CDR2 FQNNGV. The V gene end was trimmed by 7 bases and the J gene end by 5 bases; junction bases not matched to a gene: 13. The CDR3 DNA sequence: TGTGCCAGCAAACCCCCCCCCGGGACTAGCGGACACAATGAGCAGTTCTTC. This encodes CASKPPPGTSGHNEQFF.

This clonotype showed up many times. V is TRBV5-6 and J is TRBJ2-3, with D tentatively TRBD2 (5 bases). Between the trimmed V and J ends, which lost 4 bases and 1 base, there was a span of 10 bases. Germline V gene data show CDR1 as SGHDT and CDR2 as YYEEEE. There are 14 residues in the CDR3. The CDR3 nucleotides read TGTGCCAGCAGCCCCGGACTTCGCACAGATACGCAGTATTTT. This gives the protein CASSPGLRTDTQYF.

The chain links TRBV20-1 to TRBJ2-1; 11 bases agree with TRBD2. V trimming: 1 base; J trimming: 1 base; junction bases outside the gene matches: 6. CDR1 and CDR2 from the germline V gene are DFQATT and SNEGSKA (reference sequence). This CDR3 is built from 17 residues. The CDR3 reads CSARGLAGGPSYNEQFF. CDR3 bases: TGCAGTGCTAGAGGATTAGCGGGAGGGCCGTCCTACAATGAGCAGTTCTTC.

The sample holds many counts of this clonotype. The CDR3 bases are TGCGCCAGCAGCGAGCCTCCGAACACTGAAGCTTTCTTT. Translating it yields CASSEPPNTEAFF. V is TRBV5-1 and J is TRBJ1-1; D is undetermined. V was pared by 4 bases and J by 1 base, with 8 bases between. CDR1 is SGHRS and CDR2 is YFSETQ in the germline V gene. The CDR3 is 13 amino acids.

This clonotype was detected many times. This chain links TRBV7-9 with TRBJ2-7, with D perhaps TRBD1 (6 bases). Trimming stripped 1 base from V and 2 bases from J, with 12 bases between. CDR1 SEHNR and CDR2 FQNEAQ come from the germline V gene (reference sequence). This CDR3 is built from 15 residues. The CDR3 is CASSLGDIRAYEQYF. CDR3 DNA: TGTGCCAGCAGCTTAGGGGACATTCGGGCCTACGAGCAGTACTTC.

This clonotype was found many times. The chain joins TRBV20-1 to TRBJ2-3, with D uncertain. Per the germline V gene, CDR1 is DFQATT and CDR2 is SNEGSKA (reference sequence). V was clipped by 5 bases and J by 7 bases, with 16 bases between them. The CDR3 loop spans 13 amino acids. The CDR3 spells CSAFHGLTNTQYF. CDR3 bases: TGCAGTGCTTTCCACGGCCTCACTAATACGCAGTATTTT.

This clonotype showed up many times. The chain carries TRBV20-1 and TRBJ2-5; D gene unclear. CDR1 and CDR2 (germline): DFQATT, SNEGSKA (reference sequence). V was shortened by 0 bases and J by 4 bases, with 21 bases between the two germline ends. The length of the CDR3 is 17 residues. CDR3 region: CSARDRRALPARETQYF. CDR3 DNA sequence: TGCAGTGCTAGAGATCGTCGGGCATTACCAGCGAGAGAGACCCAGTACTTC.

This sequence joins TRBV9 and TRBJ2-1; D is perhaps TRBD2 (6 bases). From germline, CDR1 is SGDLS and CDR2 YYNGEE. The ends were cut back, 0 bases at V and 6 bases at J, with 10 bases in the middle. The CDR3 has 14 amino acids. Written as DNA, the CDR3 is TGTGCCAGCAGCGTAGGGGGGGTGGTCAATGAGCAGTTCTTC. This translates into CASSVGGVVNEQFF.

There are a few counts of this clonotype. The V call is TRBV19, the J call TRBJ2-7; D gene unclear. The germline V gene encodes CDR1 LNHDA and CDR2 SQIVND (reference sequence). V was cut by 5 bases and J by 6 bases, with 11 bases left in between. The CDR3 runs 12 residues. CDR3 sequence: CASSFKGSEQYF. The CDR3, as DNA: TGTGCCAGTAGTTTCAAGGGATCCGAGCAGTACTTC.

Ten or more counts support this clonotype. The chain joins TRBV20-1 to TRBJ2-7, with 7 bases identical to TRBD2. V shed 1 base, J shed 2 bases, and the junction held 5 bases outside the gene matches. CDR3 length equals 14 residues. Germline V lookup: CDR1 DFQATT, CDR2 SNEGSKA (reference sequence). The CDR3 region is CSARGLAVTYEQYF. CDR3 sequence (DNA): TGCAGTGCTAGAGGCCTAGCGGTTACCTACGAGCAGTACTTC.

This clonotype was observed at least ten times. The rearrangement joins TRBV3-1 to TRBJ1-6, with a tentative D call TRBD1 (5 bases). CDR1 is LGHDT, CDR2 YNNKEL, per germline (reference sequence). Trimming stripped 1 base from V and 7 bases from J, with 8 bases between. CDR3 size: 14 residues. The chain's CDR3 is CASSQGGGNSPLHF. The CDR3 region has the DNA TGTGCCAGCAGCCAAGGGGGCGGGAATTCACCCCTCCACTTT.

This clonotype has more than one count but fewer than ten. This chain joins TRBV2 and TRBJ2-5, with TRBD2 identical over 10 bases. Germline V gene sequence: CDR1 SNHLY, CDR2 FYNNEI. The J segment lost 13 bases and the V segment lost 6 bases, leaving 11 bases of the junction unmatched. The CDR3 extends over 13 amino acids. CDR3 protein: CASSERGTSAAYF. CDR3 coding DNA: TGTGCCAGCAGCGAGAGGGGGACTAGCGCCGCGTACTTC.

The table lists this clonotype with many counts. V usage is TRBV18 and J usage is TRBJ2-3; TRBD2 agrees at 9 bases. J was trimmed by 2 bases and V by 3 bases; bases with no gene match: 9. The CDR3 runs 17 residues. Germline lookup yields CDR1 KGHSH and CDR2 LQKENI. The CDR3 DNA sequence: TGTGCCAGCTCACCTGGTCTAGCGGGACGGAACACAGATACGCAGTATTTT. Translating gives CASSPGLAGRNTDTQYF.

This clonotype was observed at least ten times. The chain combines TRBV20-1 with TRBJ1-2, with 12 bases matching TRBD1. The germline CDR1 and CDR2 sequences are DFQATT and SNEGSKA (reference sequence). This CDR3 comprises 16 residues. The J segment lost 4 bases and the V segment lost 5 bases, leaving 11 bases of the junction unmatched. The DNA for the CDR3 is TGCAGTGCTTGGGGAGTGGGACAGGGGGCCGGCTATGGCTACACCTTC. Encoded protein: CSAWGVGQGAGYGYTF.

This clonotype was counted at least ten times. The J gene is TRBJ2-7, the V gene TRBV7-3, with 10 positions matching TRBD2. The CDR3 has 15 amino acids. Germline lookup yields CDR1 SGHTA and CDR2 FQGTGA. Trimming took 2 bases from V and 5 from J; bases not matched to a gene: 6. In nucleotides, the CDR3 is TGTGCCAGCAGCTTACTAGCGGGAGCTAATCACGAGCAGTACTTC. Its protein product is CASSLLAGANHEQYF.

CDR3 sequence reads: CASNAASQSGANVLTF. CDR3 bases: TGTGCCAGCAACGCGGCTTCGCAATCAGGGGCCAACGTCCTGACTTTC. The rearrangement links TRBV5-4 to TRBJ2-6; D unresolved. Trimming pared 6 bases from V and 4 bases from J, leaving 17 bases between. The CDR3 is 16 residues long. The V gene's germline CDR1 is SGHNT and CDR2 YYREEE (reference sequence).

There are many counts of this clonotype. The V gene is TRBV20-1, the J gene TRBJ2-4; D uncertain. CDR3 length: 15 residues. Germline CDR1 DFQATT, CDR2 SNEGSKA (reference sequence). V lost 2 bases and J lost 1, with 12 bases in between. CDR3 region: CSARMANGAKNIQYF. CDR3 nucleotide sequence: TGCAGTGCTAGAATGGCCAATGGGGCCAAAAACATTCAGTACTTC.

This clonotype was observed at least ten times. In DNA, the CDR3 is TGTGCCAGCAGTGAGGGAAGAGGGAGGACAGATACGCAGTATTTT. Translated: CASSEGRGRTDTQYF. The rearrangement links TRBV11-2 to TRBJ2-3, with D maybe TRBD2 (6 bases). Germline-derived CDR1 and CDR2 are SGHAT and FQNNGV. Trimming stripped 6 bases from V and 3 bases from J, with 16 bases between. The CDR3 length is 15 residues.

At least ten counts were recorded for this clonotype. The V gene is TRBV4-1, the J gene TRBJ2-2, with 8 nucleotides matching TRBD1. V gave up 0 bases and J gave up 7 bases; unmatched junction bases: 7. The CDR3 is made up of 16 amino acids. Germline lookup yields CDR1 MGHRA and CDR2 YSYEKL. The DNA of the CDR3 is TGCGCCAGCAGCCAAGAGGGCAGGGGGCGGAGCGGGGAGCTGTTTTTT. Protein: CASSQEGRGRSGELFF.

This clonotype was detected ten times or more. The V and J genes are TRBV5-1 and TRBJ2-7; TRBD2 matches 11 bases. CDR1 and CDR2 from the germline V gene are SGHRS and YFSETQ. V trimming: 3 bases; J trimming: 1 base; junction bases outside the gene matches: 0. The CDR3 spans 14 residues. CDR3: CASSWTSGSYEQYF. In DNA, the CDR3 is TGCGCCAGCAGCTGGACTAGCGGGTCCTACGAGCAGTACTTC.